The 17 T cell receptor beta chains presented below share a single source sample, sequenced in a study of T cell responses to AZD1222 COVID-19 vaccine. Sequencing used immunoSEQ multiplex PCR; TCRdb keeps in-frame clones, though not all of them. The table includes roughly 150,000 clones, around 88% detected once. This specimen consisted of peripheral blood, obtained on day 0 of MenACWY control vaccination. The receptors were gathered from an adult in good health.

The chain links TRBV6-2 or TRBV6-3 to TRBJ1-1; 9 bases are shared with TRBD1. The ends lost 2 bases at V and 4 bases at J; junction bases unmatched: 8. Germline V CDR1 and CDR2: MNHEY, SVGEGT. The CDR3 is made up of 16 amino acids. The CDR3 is CASSYRWGQGGTEAFF. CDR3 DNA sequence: TGTGCCAGCAGTTACAGGTGGGGACAGGGCGGCACTGAAGCTTTCTTT.

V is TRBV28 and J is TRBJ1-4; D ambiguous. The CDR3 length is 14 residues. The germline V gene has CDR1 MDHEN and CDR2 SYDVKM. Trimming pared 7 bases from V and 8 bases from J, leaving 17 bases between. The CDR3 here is CASTELGVNEKLFF. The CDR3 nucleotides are TGTGCCAGCACCGAACTCGGCGTTAACGAAAAACTGTTTTTT. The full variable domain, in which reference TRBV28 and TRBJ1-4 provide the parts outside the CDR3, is DVKVTQSSRYLVKRTGEKVFLECVQDMDHENMFWYRQDPGLGLRLIYFSYDVKMKEKGDIPEGYSVSREKKERFSLILESASTNQTSMYLCASTELGVNEKLFFGSGTQLSVL.

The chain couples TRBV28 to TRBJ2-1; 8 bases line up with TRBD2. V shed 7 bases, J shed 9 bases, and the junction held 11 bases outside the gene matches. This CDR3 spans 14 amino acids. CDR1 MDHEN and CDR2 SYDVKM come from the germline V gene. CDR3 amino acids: CASNSPGLDGEQFF. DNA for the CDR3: TGTGCCAGCAACTCCCCGGGACTAGACGGTGAGCAGTTCTTC.

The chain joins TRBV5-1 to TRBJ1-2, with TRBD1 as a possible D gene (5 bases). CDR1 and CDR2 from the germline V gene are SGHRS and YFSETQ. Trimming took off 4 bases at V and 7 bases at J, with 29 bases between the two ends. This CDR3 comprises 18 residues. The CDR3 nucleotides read TGCGCCAGCAGCCTAGGGACGTTTGGGGACCAATCTGCGTTTGGCTACACCTTC. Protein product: CASSLGTFGDQSAFGYTF. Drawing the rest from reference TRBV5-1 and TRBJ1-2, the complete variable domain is KAGVTQTPRYLIKTRGQQVTLSCSPISGHRSVSWYQQTPGQGLQFLFEYFSETQRNKGNFPGRFSGRQFSNSRSEMNVSTLELGDSALYLCASSLGTFGDQSAFGYTFGSGTRLTVV.

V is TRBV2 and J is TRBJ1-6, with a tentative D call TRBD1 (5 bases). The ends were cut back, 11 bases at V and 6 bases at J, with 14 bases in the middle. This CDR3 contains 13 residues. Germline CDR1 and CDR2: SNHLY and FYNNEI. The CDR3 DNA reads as TGTGCCGGAATTGACAGAGTTAATTCACCCCTCCACTTT. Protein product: CAGIDRVNSPLHF.

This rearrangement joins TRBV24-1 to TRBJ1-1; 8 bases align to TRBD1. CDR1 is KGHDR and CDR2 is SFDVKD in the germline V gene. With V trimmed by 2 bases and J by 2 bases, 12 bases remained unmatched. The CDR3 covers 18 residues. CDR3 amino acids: CATSDSRGGTGLNTEAFF. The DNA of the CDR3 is TGTGCCACCAGTGATTCCCGTGGAGGGACAGGCCTTAACACTGAAGCTTTCTTT.

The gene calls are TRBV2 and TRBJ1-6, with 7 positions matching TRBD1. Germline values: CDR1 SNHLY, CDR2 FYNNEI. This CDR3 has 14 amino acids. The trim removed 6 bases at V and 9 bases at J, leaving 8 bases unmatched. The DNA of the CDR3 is TGTGCCAGCAGGGCCGGGACAGTCGGTTCACCCCTCCACTTT. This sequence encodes CASRAGTVGSPLHF.

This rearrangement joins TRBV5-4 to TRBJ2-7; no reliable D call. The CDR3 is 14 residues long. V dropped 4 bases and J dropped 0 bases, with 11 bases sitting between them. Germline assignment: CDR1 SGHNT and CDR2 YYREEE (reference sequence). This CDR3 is CASSGETSSYEQYF. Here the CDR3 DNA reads TGTGCCAGCAGCGGTGAAACCAGCTCCTACGAGCAGTACTTC.

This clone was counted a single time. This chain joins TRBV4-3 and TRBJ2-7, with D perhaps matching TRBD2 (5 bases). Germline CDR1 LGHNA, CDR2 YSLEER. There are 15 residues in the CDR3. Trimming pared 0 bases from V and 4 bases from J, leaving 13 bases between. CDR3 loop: CASSQDVFGEYEQYF. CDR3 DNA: TGCGCCAGCAGCCAAGATGTGTTTGGGGAGTACGAGCAGTACTTC.

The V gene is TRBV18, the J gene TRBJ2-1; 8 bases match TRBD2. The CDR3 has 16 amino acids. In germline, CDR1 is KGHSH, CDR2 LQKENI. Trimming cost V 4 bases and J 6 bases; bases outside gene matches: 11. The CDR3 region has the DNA TGTGCCAGCTCACGCCCCCAGAGACGGGAGGGCAATGAGCAGTTCTTC. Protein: CASSRPQRREGNEQFF.

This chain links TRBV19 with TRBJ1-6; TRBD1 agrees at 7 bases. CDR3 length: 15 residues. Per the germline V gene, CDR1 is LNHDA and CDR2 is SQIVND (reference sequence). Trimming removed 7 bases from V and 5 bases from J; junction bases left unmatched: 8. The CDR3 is CASTRRTGDNSPLHF. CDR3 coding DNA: TGTGCCAGTACCAGGAGGACAGGAGATAATTCACCCCTCCACTTT.

The CDR3 reads CASSAGLAVGGEQFF. CDR3 DNA sequence: TGTGCCAGCAGCGCGGGACTAGCGGTCGGGGGTGAGCAGTTCTTC. This chain links TRBV7-8 with TRBJ2-1; 11 bases are a match to TRBD2. This CDR3 is built from 15 residues. J lost 9 bases, V lost 5 bases, and 9 bases had no gene match. The V gene's germline CDR1 is SGHVS and CDR2 FQNEAQ.

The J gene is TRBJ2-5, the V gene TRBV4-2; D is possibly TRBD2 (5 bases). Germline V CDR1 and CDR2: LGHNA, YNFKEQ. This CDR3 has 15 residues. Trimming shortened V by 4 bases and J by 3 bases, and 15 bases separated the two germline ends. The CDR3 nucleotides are TGTGCCAGCAGCCGAAACCTGGAGGTTGAAGAGACCCAGTACTTC. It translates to CASSRNLEVEETQYF.

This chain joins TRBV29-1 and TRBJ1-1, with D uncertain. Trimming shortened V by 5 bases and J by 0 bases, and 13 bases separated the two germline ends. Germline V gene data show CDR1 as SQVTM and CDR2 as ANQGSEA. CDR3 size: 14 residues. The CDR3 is CSVFLSAMNTEAFF. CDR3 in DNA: TGCAGCGTTTTTTTGTCGGCAATGAACACTGAAGCTTTCTTT. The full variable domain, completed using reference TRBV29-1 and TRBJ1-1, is SAVISQKPSRDICQRGTSLTIQCQVDSQVTMMFWYRQQPGQSLTLIATANQGSEATYESGFVIDKFPISRPNLTFSTLTVSNMSPEDSSIYLCSVFLSAMNTEAFFGQGTRLTVV.

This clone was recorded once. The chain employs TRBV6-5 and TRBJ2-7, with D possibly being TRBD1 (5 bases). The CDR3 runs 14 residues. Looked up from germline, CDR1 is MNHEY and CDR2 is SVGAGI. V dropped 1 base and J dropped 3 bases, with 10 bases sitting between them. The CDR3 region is CASSYYGQGYEQYF. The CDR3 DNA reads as TGTGCCAGCAGTTACTACGGGCAGGGCTACGAGCAGTACTTC.

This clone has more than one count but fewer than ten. The CDR3 DNA reads TGTGCCAGCAGCCCCCGTCAATCCCCCTACGAGCAGTACTTC. It encodes CASSPRQSPYEQYF. The chain couples TRBV5-6 to TRBJ2-7; D ambiguous. V was trimmed by 4 bases and J by 2 bases, leaving 13 bases between them. Germline V gene data show CDR1 as SGHDT and CDR2 as YYEEEE. This CDR3 comprises 14 residues.

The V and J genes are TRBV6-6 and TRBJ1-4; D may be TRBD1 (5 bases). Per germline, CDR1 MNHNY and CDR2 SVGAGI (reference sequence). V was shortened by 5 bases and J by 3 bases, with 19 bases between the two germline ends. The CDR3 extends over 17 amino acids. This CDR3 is CASSRGGGIGSNEKLFF. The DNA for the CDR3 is TGTGCCAGCAGTCGAGGTGGGGGGATAGGGTCTAATGAAAAACTGTTTTTT.